This TCR beta chain is drawn from a study of cytomegalovirus exposure and HLA in healthy donors. Trimming removed 0 bases at V and 8 bases at J, with 15 bases between. Germline V gene data show CDR1 as SGHTS and CDR2 as YDEGEE. The CDR3 covers 15 residues. The table came from immunoSEQ multiplex PCR; TCRdb's copy has only in-frame clones and leaves some out. The sample holds approximately 60,000 clones, 90% seen once. The sample taken for sequencing was PBMCs. The receptor's source is a man aged 18 to 29 in good health and CMV-seronegative. This chain links TRBV5-8 with TRBJ2-1; D remains ambiguous. In DNA, the CDR3 is TGTGCCAGCAGCTTGGCTGCCACGGTGCCCCATGAGCAGTTCTTC. Translation: CASSLAATVPHEQFF. Drawing the rest from reference TRBV5-8 and TRBJ2-1, the complete variable domain is EAGVTQSPTHLIKTRGQQATLRCSPISGHTSVYWYQQALGLGLQFLLWYDEGEERNRGNFPPRFSGRQFPNYSSELNVNALELEDSALYLCASSLAATVPHEQFFGPGTRLTVL.